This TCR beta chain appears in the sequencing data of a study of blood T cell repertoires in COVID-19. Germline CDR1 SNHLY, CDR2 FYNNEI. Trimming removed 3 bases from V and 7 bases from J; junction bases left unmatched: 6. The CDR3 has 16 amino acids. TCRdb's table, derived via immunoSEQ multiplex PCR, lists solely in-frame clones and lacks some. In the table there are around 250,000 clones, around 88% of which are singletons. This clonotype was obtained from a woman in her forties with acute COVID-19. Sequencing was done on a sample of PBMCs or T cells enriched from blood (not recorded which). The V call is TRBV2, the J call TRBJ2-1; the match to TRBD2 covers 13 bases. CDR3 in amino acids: CASSETSGRLINEQFF. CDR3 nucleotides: TGTGCCAGCAGTGAGACTAGCGGGAGGCTAATAAATGAGCAGTTCTTC.